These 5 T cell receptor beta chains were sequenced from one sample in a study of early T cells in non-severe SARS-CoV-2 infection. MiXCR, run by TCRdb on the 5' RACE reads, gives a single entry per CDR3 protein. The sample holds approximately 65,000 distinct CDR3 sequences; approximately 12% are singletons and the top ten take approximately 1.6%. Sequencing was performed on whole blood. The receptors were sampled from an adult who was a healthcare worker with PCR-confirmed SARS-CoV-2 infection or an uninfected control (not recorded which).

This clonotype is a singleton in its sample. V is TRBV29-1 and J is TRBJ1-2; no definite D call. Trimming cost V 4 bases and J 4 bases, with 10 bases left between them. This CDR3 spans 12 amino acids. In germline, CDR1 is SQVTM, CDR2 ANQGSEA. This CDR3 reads CSVVNSLYGYTF. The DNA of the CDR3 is TGCAGCGTTGTCAACAGCCTCTATGGCTACACCTTC.

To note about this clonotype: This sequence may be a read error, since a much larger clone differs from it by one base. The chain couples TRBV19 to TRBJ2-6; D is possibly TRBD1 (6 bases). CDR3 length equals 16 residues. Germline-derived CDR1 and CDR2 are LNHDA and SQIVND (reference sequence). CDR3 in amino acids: CASSTSDSSGTNVLTF. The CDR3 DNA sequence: TGTGCCAGTAGTACCTCGGACAGCTCTGGGACCAACGTCCTGACTTTC.

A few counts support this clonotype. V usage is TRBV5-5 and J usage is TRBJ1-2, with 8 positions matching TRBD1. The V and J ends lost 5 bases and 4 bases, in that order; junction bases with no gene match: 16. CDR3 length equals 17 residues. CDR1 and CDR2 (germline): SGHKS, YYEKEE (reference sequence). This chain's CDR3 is CASRPPTVQGATYGYTF. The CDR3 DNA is TGTGCCAGCAGGCCCCCTACGGTCCAGGGGGCTACCTATGGCTACACCTTC.

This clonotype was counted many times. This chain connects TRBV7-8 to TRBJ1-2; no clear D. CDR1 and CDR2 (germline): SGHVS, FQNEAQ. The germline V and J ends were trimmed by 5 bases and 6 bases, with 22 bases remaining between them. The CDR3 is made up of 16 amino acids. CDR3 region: CASSNSRISIGNGYTF. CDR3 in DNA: TGTGCCAGCAGCAACTCCAGGATTAGTATTGGTAATGGCTACACCTTC.

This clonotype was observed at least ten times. The CDR3 here is CASSLAGVGDTQYF. DNA of the CDR3: TGTGCCAGCAGTTTAGCGGGGGTCGGAGATACGCAGTATTTT. This sequence joins TRBV12-3 or TRBV12-4 and TRBJ2-3; D is perhaps TRBD1 or TRBD2 (5 bases each). CDR3 length: 14 amino acids. Trimming shortened V by 0 bases and J by 5 bases, and 9 bases separated the two germline ends.